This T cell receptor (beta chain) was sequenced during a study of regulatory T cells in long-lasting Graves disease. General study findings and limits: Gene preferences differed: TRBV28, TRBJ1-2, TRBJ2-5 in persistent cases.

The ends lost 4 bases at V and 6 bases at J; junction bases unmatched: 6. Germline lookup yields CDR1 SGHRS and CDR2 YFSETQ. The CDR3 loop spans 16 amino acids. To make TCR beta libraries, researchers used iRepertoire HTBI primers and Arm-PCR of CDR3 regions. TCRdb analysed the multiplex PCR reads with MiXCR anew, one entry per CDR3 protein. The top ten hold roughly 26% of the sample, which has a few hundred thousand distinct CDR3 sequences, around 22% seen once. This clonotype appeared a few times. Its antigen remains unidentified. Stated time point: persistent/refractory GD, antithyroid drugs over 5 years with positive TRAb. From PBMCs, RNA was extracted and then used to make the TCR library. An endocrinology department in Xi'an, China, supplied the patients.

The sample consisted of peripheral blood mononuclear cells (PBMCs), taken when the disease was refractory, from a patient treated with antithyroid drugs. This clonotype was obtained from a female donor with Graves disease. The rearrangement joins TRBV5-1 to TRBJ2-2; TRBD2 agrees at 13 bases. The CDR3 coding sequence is TGCGCCAGCAGCCCGGGACTAGCGGGACCCGCCGGGGAGCTGTTTTTT. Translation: CASSPGLAGPAGELFF.